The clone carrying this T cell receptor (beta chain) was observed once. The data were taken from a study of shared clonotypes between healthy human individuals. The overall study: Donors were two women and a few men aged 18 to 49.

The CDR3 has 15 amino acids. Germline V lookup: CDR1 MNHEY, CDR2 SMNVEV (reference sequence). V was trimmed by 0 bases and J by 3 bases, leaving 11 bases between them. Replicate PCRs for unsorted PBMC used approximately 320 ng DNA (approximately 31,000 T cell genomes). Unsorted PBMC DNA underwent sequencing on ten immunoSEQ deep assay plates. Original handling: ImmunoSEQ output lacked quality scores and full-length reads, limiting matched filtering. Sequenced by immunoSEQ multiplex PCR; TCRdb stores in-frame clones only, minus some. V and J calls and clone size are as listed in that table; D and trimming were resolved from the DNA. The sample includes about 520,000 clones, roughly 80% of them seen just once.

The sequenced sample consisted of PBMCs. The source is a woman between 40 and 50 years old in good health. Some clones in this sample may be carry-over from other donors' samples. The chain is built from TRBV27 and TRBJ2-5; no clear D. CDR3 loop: CASSLSGNSKETQYF. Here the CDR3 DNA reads TGTGCCAGCAGTTTATCGGGCAATTCTAAAGAGACCCAGTACTTC.